A single sample is the source of the 26 T cell receptor beta chains below, sequenced in a study of beta chain features in type 1 diabetes. The study, taken as a whole, reports: Shortening that was moderate but significant affected the TCRB CDR3s of Type 1 diabetes patients in all four CD4+ subsets.

Their antigens are not known. The study reverse transcribed the entire isolated RNA, so it sequenced expressed TCRB transcripts. Some clones are missing from TCRdb's copy, which holds only in-frame ones; the method was immunoSEQ multiplex PCR. The data hold hundreds of thousands of clones, with around an eighth observed a single time. Sequenced: naive CD4+ T cells from blood. All receptors come from a man aged 18 to 29 with type 1 diabetes.

This clone was found a few times. V and J are TRBV7-2 and TRBJ1-2; D unresolved. V was clipped by 1 base and J by 1 base, with 4 bases between them. CDR3 length: 13 amino acids. Germline V gene data show CDR1 as SGHTA and CDR2 as FQGNSA. The CDR3 sequence: CASSLGHNYGYTF. CDR3 DNA sequence: TGTGCCAGCAGCTTAGGGCATAACTATGGCTACACCTTC.

Only a few counts were recorded for this clone. The chain couples TRBV19 to TRBJ2-1; 10 bases align to TRBD1. V was clipped by 8 bases and J by 7 bases; unmatched bases: 5. The CDR3 spans 13 residues. The germline CDR1 and CDR2 sequences are LNHDA and SQIVND (reference sequence). This CDR3 reads CASRTGGLNEQFF. The CDR3 nucleotides are TGTGCCAGTCGGACAGGGGGGCTTAATGAGCAGTTCTTC.

This clone occurred a few times. The CDR3 DNA is TGTGCCAGCAGCGCAGGCTGGCGGGGGGACTACGAGCAGTACTTC. As protein: CASSAGWRGDYEQYF. The V and J genes are TRBV9 and TRBJ2-7; 8 nucleotides match TRBD2. CDR3 length equals 15 residues. After removal of 3 bases from V and 3 bases from J, the junction contained 8 bases not matched to a gene. Germline-derived CDR1 and CDR2 are SGDLS and YYNGEE. Filled out from reference TRBV9 and TRBJ2-7, the complete variable domain reads DSGVTQTPKHLITATGQRVTLRCSPRSGDLSVYWYQQSLDQGLQFLIQYYNGEERAKGNILERFSAQQFPDLHSELNLSSLELGDSALYFCASSAGWRGDYEQYFGPGTRLTVT.

This clone occurred a few times. The V call is TRBV29-1, the J call TRBJ1-2; perhaps TRBD1 as D (5 bases). Trimming pared 6 bases from V and 3 bases from J, leaving 14 bases between. Germline V gene sequence: CDR1 SQVTM, CDR2 ANQGSEA. The CDR3 totals 13 residues. CDR3 sequence (DNA): TGCAGCGTCAGAAAGGGGATGGACTATGGCTACACCTTC. This codes for CSVRKGMDYGYTF.

The chain is built from TRBV7-7 and TRBJ2-7; 12 bases fit TRBD1. With 4 bases clipped from V and 7 bases from J, the junction kept 14 bases outside the gene matches. Germline assignment: CDR1 SSHAT and CDR2 FNYEAQ (reference sequence). The CDR3 extends over 17 amino acids. The CDR3: CASSSEGTGQGAREQYF. CDR3 coding DNA: TGTGCCAGCAGCTCAGAAGGAACGGGACAGGGGGCGAGGGAGCAGTACTTC.

Only a few counts were recorded for this clone. This chain uses TRBV7-9 with TRBJ2-1; 16 nucleotides align to TRBD2. With 5 bases clipped from V and 10 bases from J, the junction kept 5 bases outside the gene matches. The CDR3 has 15 residues. CDR1 and CDR2 (germline): SEHNR, FQNEAQ (reference sequence). CDR3 nucleotide sequence: TGTGCCAGCAGCCCACCGGGACTAGCGGGGGGGGAGCAGTTCTTC. This codes for CASSPPGLAGGEQFF.

The V call is TRBV5-4, the J call TRBJ2-2; no clear D. Trimming cost V 0 bases and J 0 bases, with 0 bases left between them. The CDR3 runs 13 residues. CDR1 is SGHNT and CDR2 is YYREEE in the germline V gene (reference sequence). The CDR3 here is CASSLANTGELFF. The DNA of the CDR3 is TGTGCCAGCAGCTTGGCGAACACCGGGGAGCTGTTTTTT.

This clone was picked up a small number of times. The V call is TRBV18, the J call TRBJ1-2; perhaps TRBD1 as D (6 bases). Germline CDR1 and CDR2: KGHSH and LQKENI. CDR3 length equals 13 residues. V lost 0 bases and J lost 4, with 6 bases in between. The DNA for the CDR3 is TGTGCCAGCTCACCACCGGACAGCTATGGCTACACCTTC. It encodes CASSPPDSYGYTF.

This clone came up a few times. This chain links TRBV6-4 with TRBJ2-1, with D possibly matching TRBD2 (5 bases). Germline CDR1 is MRHNA and CDR2 is SNTAGT. CDR3 size: 14 residues. V gave up 2 bases and J gave up 8 bases, with 13 bases separating them. CDR3 DNA sequence: TGTGCCAGCAGTGACAGGCCTGGACTCGATGAGCAGTTCTTC. It is translated as CASSDRPGLDEQFF.

This clone was counted a few times. The chain carries TRBV27 and TRBJ1-5; D is perhaps TRBD1 (5 bases). Germline CDR1 MNHEY, CDR2 SMNVEV (reference sequence). Trimming removed 6 bases at V and 4 bases at J, with 16 bases between. The CDR3 spans 15 residues. CDR3 protein: CASRRRDGRNQPQHF. CDR3 DNA sequence: TGTGCCAGCAGAAGAAGGGACGGCAGGAATCAGCCCCAGCATTTT.

A few counts support this clone. This chain's CDR3 is CASSLEPGTQNTEAFF. The CDR3 DNA is TGCGCCAGCAGCTTGGAACCCGGGACACAGAACACTGAAGCTTTCTTT. The J gene is TRBJ1-1, the V gene TRBV5-1; D perhaps matches TRBD1 (6 bases). The CDR3 runs 16 residues. V gave up 0 bases and J gave up 1 base, with 13 bases separating them. Germline V lookup: CDR1 SGHRS, CDR2 YFSETQ.

The chain employs TRBV7-8 and TRBJ1-6; D remains ambiguous. Deletions cut 5 bases from V and 8 bases from J, with 7 bases between. CDR3 length: 12 residues. The germline V gene encodes CDR1 SGHVS and CDR2 FQNEAQ. As DNA, the CDR3 is TGTGCCAGCAGCCCATCAGATTCACCCCTCCACTTT. Encoded protein: CASSPSDSPLHF. The complete variable domain, with remaining parts taken from reference TRBV7-8 and TRBJ1-6, reads GAGVSQSPRYKVAKRGQDVALRCDPISGHVSLFWYQQALGQGPEFLTYFQNEAQLDKSGLPSDRFFAERPEGSVSTLKIQRTQQEDSAVYLCASSPSDSPLHFGNGTRLTVT.

The chain couples TRBV30 to TRBJ2-7; 9 bases align to TRBD2. Germline values: CDR1 GTSNPN, CDR2 SVGIG (reference sequence). The CDR3 is made up of 14 amino acids. V lost 8 bases and J lost 6; bases outside the gene matches: 14. CDR3 nucleotides: TGTGCCCCAAAAGTTGCGGGGGGGCCGTGCGAGCAGTACTTC. Its translation is CAPKVAGGPCEQYF.

The V call is TRBV5-1, the J call TRBJ2-1, with 7 bases lining up with TRBD2. V lost 4 bases, J lost 5 bases, and 15 bases stayed unmatched. The CDR3 is 17 amino acids. Germline V gene data show CDR1 as SGHRS and CDR2 as YFSETQ. CDR3 DNA: TGCGCCAGCAGCCCCGGCCGACTTTCGGGGACTAACAATGAGCAGTTCTTC. Its translation is CASSPGRLSGTNNEQFF.

In DNA, the CDR3 is TGCGCCAGCAGCTTCAACCTTGACTCGAAGACCCAGTACTTC. Translated, it gives CASSFNLDSKTQYF. V is TRBV5-1 and J is TRBJ2-5, with D unclear. This CDR3 comprises 14 residues. Trimming took 2 bases from V and 6 from J, leaving 14 bases between them. Germline lookup yields CDR1 SGHRS and CDR2 YFSETQ.

This rearrangement joins TRBV6-5 to TRBJ2-5; 8 bases are a match to TRBD1. The CDR3 totals 14 residues. V shed 6 bases, J shed 2 bases, and the junction held 5 bases outside the gene matches. Germline V lookup: CDR1 MNHEY, CDR2 SVGAGI. In DNA, the CDR3 is TGTGCCAGCAGCGACAGGGGCCGGCAAGAGACCCAGTACTTC. The encoded protein is CASSDRGRQETQYF.

This clone was counted between two and nine times. This chain links TRBV10-3 with TRBJ1-6; 8 nucleotides align to TRBD1. Trimming removed 11 bases from V and 5 bases from J; junction bases left unmatched: 11. The germline V gene has CDR1 ENHRY and CDR2 SYGVKD. The CDR3 is 15 residues long. CDR3 nucleotides: TGTGCCTCTCGGGCCGACAGGGGCAATAATTCACCCCTCCACTTT. It is translated as CASRADRGNNSPLHF.

This clone was counted only a few times. The chain links TRBV6-5 to TRBJ1-1, with 9 nucleotides matching TRBD1. V lost 4 bases, J lost 10 bases, and 4 bases stayed unmatched. CDR1 and CDR2 from the germline V gene are MNHEY and SVGAGI. The CDR3 totals 12 residues. As DNA, the CDR3 is TGTGCCAGCAGTTCCGGACAGGGGTTAGCTTTCTTT. Translating it yields CASSSGQGLAFF.

J is TRBJ1-5 and V is TRBV7-2, with 7 bases lining up with TRBD1. Germline CDR1 reads SGHTA; CDR2 reads FQGNSA. J lost 3 bases, V lost 10 bases, and 9 bases had no gene match. This CDR3 comprises 14 residues. CDR3 region: CATSRGQNNQPQHF. The CDR3, as DNA: TGTGCCACCTCGCGGGGACAGAACAATCAGCCCCAGCATTTT. The entire variable domain, with the rest obtained from reference TRBV7-2 and TRBJ1-5, is as follows: GAGVSQSPSNKVTEKGKDVELRCDPISGHTALYWYRQSLGQGLEFLIYFQGNSAPDKSGLPSDRFSAERTGGSVSTLTIQRTQQEDSAVYLCATSRGQNNQPQHFGDGTRLSIL.

The rearrangement uses TRBV15 and TRBJ1-2; D may be TRBD1 (5 bases). V lost 5 bases to trimming and J lost 8 bases, with 18 bases between them. This CDR3 has 14 amino acids. Germline CDR1 is LNHNV and CDR2 is YYDKDF (reference sequence). CDR3 region: CATSSTGTTEGYTF. CDR3 DNA sequence: TGTGCCACCAGCTCGACGGGGACCACTGAGGGCTACACCTTC.

There are a few counts of this clone. This chain uses TRBV5-4 with TRBJ1-1; D unresolved. This CDR3 spans 13 amino acids. Trimming took off 7 bases at V and 4 bases at J, with 14 bases between the two ends. CDR1 SGHNT and CDR2 YYREEE come from the germline V gene (reference sequence). CDR3 bases: TGTGCCAGCCGCAACCAGGCGGGCACTGAAGCTTTCTTT. This codes for CASRNQAGTEAFF.

The V gene is TRBV29-1, the J gene TRBJ2-2, with a possible D match to TRBD1 (7 bases). V was cut by 7 bases and J by 8 bases, with 14 bases left in between. Germline lookup yields CDR1 SQVTM and CDR2 ANQGSEA. This CDR3 is built from 12 residues. The CDR3 here is CSGRQGGGELFF. The DNA for the CDR3 is TGCAGCGGTAGACAGGGAGGAGGGGAGCTGTTTTTT.

V and J are TRBV7-9 and TRBJ2-1; D remains ambiguous. V was shortened by 2 bases and J by 4 bases, with 9 bases between the two germline ends. CDR1 SEHNR and CDR2 FQNEAQ come from the germline V gene (reference sequence). The CDR3 is 14 residues long. The CDR3 region is CASSLLGPYNEQFF. DNA for the CDR3: TGTGCCAGCAGCTTATTGGGTCCGTACAATGAGCAGTTCTTC.

This chain connects TRBV2 to TRBJ2-7; no definite D call. Trimming removed 8 bases at V and 0 bases at J, with 14 bases between. The CDR3 length is 14 residues. Germline V gives CDR1 SNHLY, CDR2 FYNNEI. As DNA, the CDR3 is TGTGCCAGCCTGACCAGGTCCAACTCCTACGAGCAGTACTTC. This gives the protein CASLTRSNSYEQYF.

J is TRBJ1-1 and V is TRBV2; D unclear. The CDR3 runs 13 residues. Trimming pared 7 bases from V and 2 bases from J, leaving 11 bases between. Per germline, CDR1 SNHLY and CDR2 FYNNEI. CDR3 bases: TGTGCCAGCACTGGGAGAACTAACACTGAAGCTTTCTTT. This gives the protein CASTGRTNTEAFF.

V is TRBV6-6 and J is TRBJ1-2, with D possibly matching TRBD1 (6 bases). Germline V gene sequence: CDR1 MNHNY, CDR2 SVGAGI (reference sequence). Trimming removed 7 bases from V and 0 bases from J, with 12 bases in between. The CDR3 is 14 amino acids. CDR3 sequence (DNA): TGTGCCAGCACCGAGGACAGAGCTAACTATGGCTACACCTTC. This gives the protein CASTEDRANYGYTF.